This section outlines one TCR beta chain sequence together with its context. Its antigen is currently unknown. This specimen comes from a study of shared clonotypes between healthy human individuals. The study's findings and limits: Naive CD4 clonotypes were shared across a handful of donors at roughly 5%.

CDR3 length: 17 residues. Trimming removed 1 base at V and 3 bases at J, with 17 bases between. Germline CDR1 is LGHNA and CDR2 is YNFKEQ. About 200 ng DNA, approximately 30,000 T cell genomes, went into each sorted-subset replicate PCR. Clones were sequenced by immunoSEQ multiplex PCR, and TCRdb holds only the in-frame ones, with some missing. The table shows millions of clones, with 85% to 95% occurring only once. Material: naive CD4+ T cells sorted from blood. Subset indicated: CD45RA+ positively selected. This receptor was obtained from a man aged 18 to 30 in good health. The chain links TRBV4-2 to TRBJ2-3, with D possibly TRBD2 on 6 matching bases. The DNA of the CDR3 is TGTGCCAGCAGCCAAGTCTTCGGAGGGGAGTTGACAGATACGCAGTATTTT. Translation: CASSQVFGGELTDTQYF.